Listed below are T cell receptor beta chains from one sample, sequenced in a study of human T cells and chemical hapten exposure. One entry per CDR3 protein results from TCRdb running MiXCR on the RACE reads. The sample includes some 180,000 distinct CDR3 sequences, about 22% of them seen just once. The sample consisted of whole blood, taken in connection with sensitization to the hapten diphenylcyclopropenone (DPC). These receptors were taken from a woman in her forties with alopecia areata. Some clones in this sample may be carry-over from other donors' samples. Both conserved end residues are part of each CDR3. Fields, in order: clone size, V gene, D gene, J gene, CDR3 length, CDR3 DNA, CDR3 protein. The D gene is left open where the match is weak. The size field is filled for only some rows; it gives once, few, many or a size class.

abundance: many
v_gene: TRBV29-1
d_gene: TRBD1
j_gene: TRBJ2-1
len: 15
CDR3nt: TGCAGCGTTGTCTCGGGACAGGGGGTTGGCAATGAGCAGTTCTTC
CDR3aa: CSVVSGQGVGNEQFF

abundance: NA
v_gene: TRBV6-2/TRBV6-3
d_gene: NA
j_gene: TRBJ1-1
len: 14
CDR3nt: TGTGCCAGCACCCCTCAGGGTGAACGGGCTGAAGCTTTCTTT
CDR3aa: CASTPQGERAEAFF

abundance: NA
v_gene: TRBV11-2
d_gene: NA
j_gene: TRBJ1-2
len: 14
CDR3nt: TGTGCCAGCAGCCCCAAGCCGGGAATCTATGGCTACACCTTC
CDR3aa: CASSPKPGIYGYTF

abundance: once
v_gene: TRBV20-1
d_gene: NA
j_gene: TRBJ1-4
len: 12
CDR3nt: TGCAGTGCTTTCGGGACGGATGAAAAACTGTTTTTT
CDR3aa: CSAFGTDEKLFF

abundance: NA
v_gene: TRBV29-1
d_gene: NA
j_gene: TRBJ1-1
len: 12
CDR3nt: TGCAGCGTTGACCAAGGGAACACTGAAGCTTTCTTT
CDR3aa: CSVDQGNTEAFF

abundance: few
v_gene: TRBV29-1
d_gene: NA
j_gene: TRBJ1-2
len: 11
CDR3nt: TGCAGCGTGCAAAATGGGGGAGGCTACACCTTC
CDR3aa: CSVQNGGGYTF

abundance: few
v_gene: TRBV10-2
d_gene: TRBD2
j_gene: TRBJ2-7
len: 13
CDR3nt: TGCGCCAGCAAGACTAGCGGGAGCTACGAGCAGTACTTC
CDR3aa: CASKTSGSYEQYF

abundance: few
v_gene: TRBV10-3
d_gene: NA
j_gene: TRBJ2-7
len: 16
CDR3nt: TGTGCCATCAGTGAGGACACAGGCCAGGGAACCTACGAGCAGTACTTC
CDR3aa: CAISEDTGQGTYEQYF

abundance: few
v_gene: TRBV28
d_gene: TRBD1
j_gene: TRBJ1-2
len: 15
CDR3nt: TGTGCCAGCAGCCTGACAGGGGGCGAGTCCTATGGCTACACCTTC
CDR3aa: CASSLTGGESYGYTF

abundance: NA
v_gene: TRBV20-1
d_gene: NA
j_gene: TRBJ2-3
len: 12
CDR3nt: TGCAGTGCTAGAGGGCCTACAGATACGCAGTATTTT
CDR3aa: CSARGPTDTQYF

abundance: once
v_gene: TRBV28
d_gene: TRBD1
j_gene: TRBJ2-7
len: 15
CDR3nt: TGTGCCAGCAGTTCTGGACAGGGGACTCCCTACGAGCAGTACTTC
CDR3aa: CASSSGQGTPYEQYF

abundance: few
v_gene: TRBV7-9
d_gene: NA
j_gene: TRBJ1-6
len: 12
CDR3nt: TGTGCCAGCAGCTACGGGGATTCACCCCTCCACTTT
CDR3aa: CASSYGDSPLHF

abundance: NA
v_gene: TRBV20-1
d_gene: TRBD1
j_gene: TRBJ2-7
len: 15
CDR3nt: TGCAGTGCTAGGTCCGGACAGGGGGGTTCCTACGAGCAGTACTTC
CDR3aa: CSARSGQGGSYEQYF

abundance: few
v_gene: TRBV6-5
d_gene: NA
j_gene: TRBJ1-5
len: 14
CDR3nt: TGTGCCAGCAGTTACGCATATAGCAATCAGCCCCAGCATTTT
CDR3aa: CASSYAYSNQPQHF

abundance: NA
v_gene: TRBV29-1
d_gene: NA
j_gene: TRBJ2-3
len: 14
CDR3nt: TGCAGCGTTGACGGCAGGATTAGCACAGATACGCAGTATTTT
CDR3aa: CSVDGRISTDTQYF

abundance: few
v_gene: TRBV28
d_gene: TRBD1
j_gene: TRBJ2-7
len: 12
CDR3nt: TGTGCCAGCTGGGACAGGGTGAACGAGCAGTACTTC
CDR3aa: CASWDRVNEQYF

abundance: few
v_gene: TRBV20-1
d_gene: NA
j_gene: TRBJ1-1
len: 13
CDR3nt: TGCAGTGTTCCCGTACCGGGACTCAGTGAAGCTTTCTTT
CDR3aa: CSVPVPGLSEAFF

abundance: NA
v_gene: TRBV6-2/TRBV6-3
d_gene: NA
j_gene: TRBJ2-2
len: 16
CDR3nt: TGTGCCAGCAGTCCCTTTCTGGGGGTAGGCGCCGGGGAGCTGTTTTTT
CDR3aa: CASSPFLGVGAGELFF

abundance: NA
v_gene: TRBV6-2/TRBV6-3
d_gene: TRBD2
j_gene: TRBJ2-7
len: 13
CDR3nt: TGTGCCAGCAAGTCCAGCGGGATCTACGAGCAGTACTTC
CDR3aa: CASKSSGIYEQYF

abundance: NA
v_gene: TRBV5-6
d_gene: NA
j_gene: TRBJ1-5
len: 14
CDR3nt: TGTGCCAGCAGCTTGAAACAGGGACATCAGCCCCAGCATTTT
CDR3aa: CASSLKQGHQPQHF

abundance: NA
v_gene: TRBV3-1
d_gene: TRBD2
j_gene: TRBJ2-1
len: 15
CDR3nt: TGTGCCAAAGTTGGGGGACTAGCAGGGCTAAATGAGCAGTTCTTC
CDR3aa: CAKVGGLAGLNEQFF

abundance: NA
v_gene: TRBV16
d_gene: TRBD1
j_gene: TRBJ2-4
len: 16
CDR3nt: TGTGCCAGCAGCCAGGACAGGGGACTAGCCAAAAACATTCAGTACTTC
CDR3aa: CASSQDRGLAKNIQYF

abundance: few
v_gene: TRBV12-3/TRBV12-4
d_gene: NA
j_gene: TRBJ1-3
len: 10
CDR3nt: TGTGCCAGCGGTCAAAACACCATATATTTT
CDR3aa: CASGQNTIYF

abundance: few
v_gene: TRBV4-3
d_gene: NA
j_gene: TRBJ2-6
len: 19
CDR3nt: TGCGCCAGCAGCCAAGTCCGAGGACAGTCTACGAGATCGGCCAACGTCCTGACTTTC
CDR3aa: CASSQVRGQSTRSANVLTF

abundance: NA
v_gene: TRBV6-6
d_gene: NA
j_gene: TRBJ2-7
len: 15
CDR3nt: TGTGCCAGCAGTTACTCGACGGCTAGTGAGTACGAGCAGTACTTC
CDR3aa: CASSYSTASEYEQYF

abundance: NA
v_gene: TRBV5-1
d_gene: NA
j_gene: TRBJ2-3
len: 14
CDR3nt: TGCGCCAGCAGCCGACAGCAAACGACAGATACGCAGTATTTT
CDR3aa: CASSRQQTTDTQYF

abundance: NA
v_gene: TRBV9
d_gene: NA
j_gene: TRBJ2-7
len: 14
CDR3nt: TGTGCCAGCAGCCCGCGGAGAGCCCCGGGCGAGCAGTACTTC
CDR3aa: CASSPRRAPGEQYF

abundance: NA
v_gene: TRBV6-2/TRBV6-3
d_gene: TRBD2
j_gene: TRBJ2-3
len: 16
CDR3nt: TGTGCCAGCAGTTCCCCGAGCGGGACCAAACCGGATTCGCAGTATTTT
CDR3aa: CASSSPSGTKPDSQYF

abundance: few
v_gene: TRBV5-1
d_gene: NA
j_gene: TRBJ2-1
len: 11
CDR3nt: TGCGCCAGCAGCGGACAGCTCGAGCAGTTCTTC
CDR3aa: CASSGQLEQFF

abundance: few
v_gene: TRBV24-1
d_gene: NA
j_gene: TRBJ2-3
len: 15
CDR3nt: TGTGCCACCAGTGAACCACCGGGCCGCACAGATACGCAGTATTTT
CDR3aa: CATSEPPGRTDTQYF

abundance: many
v_gene: TRBV6-2/TRBV6-3
d_gene: NA
j_gene: TRBJ1-1
len: 14
CDR3nt: TGTGCCAGCAGGATTTACAGGGAGGGCACTGAAGCTTTCTTT
CDR3aa: CASRIYREGTEAFF

abundance: NA
v_gene: TRBV4-2
d_gene: NA
j_gene: TRBJ2-6
len: 18
CDR3nt: TGTGCCAGCAGCCAAGAGGGAATCCGCGGTTCTGGGGCCAACGTCCTGACTTTC
CDR3aa: CASSQEGIRGSGANVLTF

abundance: few
v_gene: TRBV20-1
d_gene: NA
j_gene: TRBJ2-1
len: 12
CDR3nt: TGCAGTGCTAGGAGCTACTACAATGAGCAGTTCTTC
CDR3aa: CSARSYYNEQFF